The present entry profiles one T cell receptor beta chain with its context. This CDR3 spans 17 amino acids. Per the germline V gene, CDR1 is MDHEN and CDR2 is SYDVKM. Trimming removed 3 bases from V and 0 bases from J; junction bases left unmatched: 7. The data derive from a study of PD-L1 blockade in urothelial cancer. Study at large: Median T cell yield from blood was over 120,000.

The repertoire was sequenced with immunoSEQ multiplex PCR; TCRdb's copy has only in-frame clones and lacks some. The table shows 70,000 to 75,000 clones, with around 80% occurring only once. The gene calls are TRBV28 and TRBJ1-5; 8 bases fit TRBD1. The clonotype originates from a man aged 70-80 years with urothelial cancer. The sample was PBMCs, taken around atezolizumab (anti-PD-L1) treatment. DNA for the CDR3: TGTGCCAGCAGTTTGGGGACAGGAATATATAGCAATCAGCCCCAGCATTTT. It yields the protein CASSLGTGIYSNQPQHF.